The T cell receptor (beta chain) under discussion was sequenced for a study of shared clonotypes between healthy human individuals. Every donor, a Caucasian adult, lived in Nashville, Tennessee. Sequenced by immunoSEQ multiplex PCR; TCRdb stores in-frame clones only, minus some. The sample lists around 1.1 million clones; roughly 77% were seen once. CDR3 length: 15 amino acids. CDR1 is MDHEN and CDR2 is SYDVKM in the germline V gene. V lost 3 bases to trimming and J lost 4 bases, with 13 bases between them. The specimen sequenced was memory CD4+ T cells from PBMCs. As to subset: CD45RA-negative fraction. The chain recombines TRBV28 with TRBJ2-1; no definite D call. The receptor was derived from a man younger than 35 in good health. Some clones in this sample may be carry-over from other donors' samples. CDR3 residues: CASSFLRGRYNEQFF. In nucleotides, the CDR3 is TGTGCCAGCAGTTTTCTCCGCGGCCGGTACAATGAGCAGTTCTTC.